Detailed here is one T cell receptor (beta chain). TCRdb ran MiXCR on the 5' RACE reads and lists one entry per CDR3 protein. The profile shows 350,000 or so distinct CDR3 sequences, about 20% of them singletons. This sample is part of a study of T-cell memory formation after mild COVID-19. The wider study: Each donor largely had its own TCR clusters.

This CDR3 spans 12 amino acids. CDR1 and CDR2 (germline): MDHEN, SYDVKM. Trimming left V 8 bases short and J 7 bases short, with 13 bases between. Sequences were obtained from PBMCs or a T cell subset sorted from them (not recorded which). V and J are TRBV28 and TRBJ2-3; D is uncertain. This receptor was taken from a man aged 18 to 29 who had mild COVID-19 (a few samples of this study predate the infection). Cell type and time point are not known. The CDR3 reads CASGPRTNTQYF. The DNA for the CDR3 is TGTGCCAGCGGTCCAAGGACGAATACGCAGTATTTT.